These 4 T cell receptor beta chains came from one sample sequenced in a study of blood T cell repertoires in COVID-19. Method: immunoSEQ multiplex PCR; TCRdb's copy keeps in-frame clones and lacks some. The table lists over 150,000 clones, roughly 80% of them singletons. Sequenced material: peripheral blood. Source of these receptors: an elderly man with acute or convalescent COVID-19.

V is TRBV28 and J is TRBJ1-1, with D possibly being TRBD1 (6 bases). CDR1 is MDHEN, CDR2 SYDVKM, per germline. The CDR3 is made up of 19 amino acids. V lost 1 base, J lost 0 bases, and 21 bases lay in between. The CDR3, as DNA: TGTGCCAGCAGTTTATTCCCCTACACGGCAGGGGCCTTGAACACTGAAGCTTTCTTT. Encoded protein: CASSLFPYTAGALNTEAFF.

The chain recombines TRBV2 with TRBJ1-5; D is uncertain. Per germline, CDR1 SNHLY and CDR2 FYNNEI. CDR3 size: 18 residues. V was trimmed by 3 bases and J by 0 bases, leaving 18 bases between them. The CDR3 loop is CASSDSLFGIDSNQPQHF. The CDR3 DNA reads as TGTGCCAGCAGTGACAGTCTGTTCGGGATAGATAGCAATCAGCCCCAGCATTTT.

This chain uses TRBV3-1 (or the pseudogene TRBV3-2) with TRBJ2-1, with a weak D call TRBD1 (5 bases). V lost 1 base and J 4 bases, leaving 11 bases between the germline ends. The CDR3 spans 15 residues. CDR1 and CDR2 from the germline V gene are LGHDT and YNNKEL (reference sequence). The CDR3 spells CASSQAIGVYNEQFF. The DNA of the CDR3 is TGTGCCAGCAGCCAAGCAATAGGGGTGTACAATGAGCAGTTCTTC.

The V call is TRBV9, the J call TRBJ2-3, with 12 bases matching TRBD1. The germline V gene encodes CDR1 SGDLS and CDR2 YYNGEE. V shed 0 bases and J 3 bases; nucleotides not matched to a gene: 5. The CDR3 sequence is 17 residues long. CDR3 coding DNA: TGTGCCAGCAGCGTAGCTGGGACAGGGGGCGGGACAGATACGCAGTATTTT. Its protein product is CASSVAGTGGGTDTQYF.